This TCR beta chain was sequenced for a study of T cell changes during pregnancy in multiple sclerosis (dated by TCRdb to about 2019). For the study in its entirety: Changes in the T cell repertoire over the course of pregnancy were examined in this study in women with multiple sclerosis.

In its sample, this clone was seen once. No antigen is known for it. No quality values exist for individual bases; no much larger clone is one base distant. The CDR3 runs 17 amino acids, cysteine and phenylalanine included. Only CDR3 DNA remains: 51 bases, in frame from the first base. Relative to germline, V is 6 bases shorter and J is 4 bases shorter, with 24 bases between their ends. The germline V gene sets CDR1 to MRHNA and CDR2 to SNTAGT. Libraries were prepared through the immunoSEQ multiplex PCR assay. TCRdb obtained this table from immuneACCESS and retained in-frame rearrangements with V and J assigned. These tables miss some clones; where compared with another copy, unresolved V genes account for less than half of the shortfall, and the remainder is unexplained. This sample lists 65,000 or so clones; 90% were detected once. The ten largest make up approximately 2% of the sample.

The receptor chain draws on TRBV6-4 and TRBJ1-1, with an unclear D gene assignment. The TCR originated in a female donor in good health, enrolled as a control in a pregnancy study. The source was peripheral blood, collected in the second trimester of pregnancy. The bases are TGTGCCAGCAGCGTCATTACCCCACGTCCACCGGTCACTGAAGCTTTCTTT. It is translated as CASSVITPRPPVTEAFF.